The sequence of this T cell receptor (beta chain) was determined in a study of blood T cell repertoires in COVID-19. V dropped 6 bases and J dropped 5 bases, with 11 bases sitting between them. The CDR3 spans 13 residues. Germline loops: CDR1 MNHNY, CDR2 SVGAGI (reference sequence). Using immunoSEQ multiplex PCR, the repertoire was profiled, and TCRdb retains in-frame clones only, with some absent. The data contain 200,000 to 250,000 clones, roughly 84% of them singletons. This clone was observed once. The sequence derives from an elderly woman with active or convalescent COVID-19. Sample: peripheral blood. The chain couples TRBV6-6 to TRBJ2-1; D is perhaps TRBD1 (6 bases). The CDR3 bases are TGTGCCAGCAGATTGTACAGGGACAATGAGCAGTTCTTC. Its translation is CASRLYRDNEQFF.